This T cell receptor beta chain appears in the sequencing data of a study of shared clonotypes between healthy human individuals. Healthy adults negative for HIV, lacking recent acute infections or vaccinations, served as donors. Only Caucasian adults living in Nashville, Tennessee served as donors. Some clones are missing from TCRdb's copy, which holds only in-frame ones; the method was immunoSEQ multiplex PCR. The repertoire holds 1.4 million to 1.5 million clones, with roughly 96% as singletons. Germline CDR1 reads SQVTM; CDR2 reads ANQGSEA. CDR3 length: 16 residues. V gave up 4 bases and J gave up 3 bases; unmatched junction bases: 4.

The rearrangement joins TRBV29-1 to TRBJ2-1; 15 bases line up with TRBD2. This sequence originates from a man aged 30 to 39 in good health. The sample consisted of naive CD4+ T cells sorted from blood. Sample subset: CD45RA+ positively selected. The CDR3 is CSVVGLAGGIYNEQFF. The DNA of the CDR3 is TGCAGCGTTGTGGGACTAGCGGGAGGAATCTACAATGAGCAGTTCTTC.